The 28 T cell receptor beta chains listed next were all sequenced from one sample in a study of T cell responses to AZD1222 COVID-19 vaccine. Generated by immunoSEQ multiplex PCR, the TCRdb table keeps only in-frame clones and is missing some. Of about 120,000 clones in the sample, around 82% were seen once. Sequencing used peripheral blood, obtained on day 0 of AZD1222 vaccination. The receptor source for this set is an adult in good health.

The chain employs TRBV2 and TRBJ1-5, with TRBD1 matching 7 bases. Germline loops: CDR1 SNHLY, CDR2 FYNNEI. V dropped 8 bases and J dropped 6; count of bases not matched to a gene: 4. The CDR3 runs 12 residues. The CDR3 is CASGTVSQPQHF. In nucleotides, the CDR3 is TGTGCCAGCGGGACAGTCAGTCAGCCCCAGCATTTT.

This chain links TRBV19 with TRBJ1-6; 9 nucleotides line up with TRBD1. The CDR3 loop spans 15 amino acids. Germline trimming cut 6 bases from V and 7 bases from J; bases unmatched to any gene: 7. The V gene's germline CDR1 is LNHDA and CDR2 SQIVND (reference sequence). The CDR3 loop is CASRPGQGRNSPLHF. The CDR3 nucleotides read TGTGCCAGTAGGCCCGGACAGGGGCGGAATTCACCCCTCCACTTT.

V gene TRBV6-1 combines with J gene TRBJ1-6; D unclear. From germline, CDR1 is MNHNS and CDR2 SASEGT. This CDR3 region has 16 residues. Between the trimmed V and J ends, which lost 1 base and 8 bases, there was a span of 15 bases. In nucleotides, the CDR3 is TGTGCCAGCAGTGAAGTACAGCCGCCTAGGGATTCACCCCTCCACTTT. Protein sequence: CASSEVQPPRDSPLHF.

This chain joins TRBV28 and TRBJ1-1, with D maybe TRBD1 (5 bases). The germline V gene has CDR1 MDHEN and CDR2 SYDVKM. CDR3 length: 15 amino acids. V lost 2 bases and J lost 8, with 18 bases in between. CDR3 DNA sequence: TGTGCCAGCAGTTTACGAACGGGGGGAACAGGCGAAGCTTTCTTT. This translates into CASSLRTGGTGEAFF. The full variable domain, rest sourced from reference TRBV28 and TRBJ1-1, is DVKVTQSSRYLVKRTGEKVFLECVQDMDHENMFWYRQDPGLGLRLIYFSYDVKMKEKGDIPEGYSVSREKKERFSLILESASTNQTSMYLCASSLRTGGTGEAFFGQGTRLTVV.

The chain recombines TRBV5-4 with TRBJ2-7, with TRBD2 matching 10 bases. Germline V gene data show CDR1 as SGHNT and CDR2 as YYREEE (reference sequence). The V segment lost 3 bases and the J segment 6 bases; nucleotides outside the gene matches: 3. The CDR3 sequence is 13 residues long. CDR3 in DNA: TGTGCCAGCAGCTACGGGACTAGCGTCGAGCAGTACTTC. Amino acids: CASSYGTSVEQYF.

Only a few counts were recorded for this clone. V and J are TRBV30 and TRBJ1-6; 8 nucleotides match TRBD1. Unmatched junction bases numbered 11, after V lost 3 bases and J lost 10 bases. Germline V lookup: CDR1 GTSNPN, CDR2 SVGIG (reference sequence). This CDR3 has 15 amino acids. This chain's CDR3 is CAWRDSGTGISPLHF. For the CDR3, the DNA is TGTGCCTGGAGGGACTCCGGGACAGGCATCTCACCCCTCCACTTT.

The chain joins TRBV7-9 to TRBJ1-4; D unclear. Germline-derived CDR1 and CDR2 are SEHNR and FQNEAQ (reference sequence). The CDR3 runs to 15 residues. V was clipped by 5 bases and J by 2 bases, with 12 bases between them. The CDR3 nucleotides are TGTGCCAGCAGCCCCCCGGGAGGGACTAATGAAAAACTGTTTTTT. It is translated as CASSPPGGTNEKLFF.

In this sample, this clone turned up a few times. The V and J genes are TRBV5-4 and TRBJ1-1, with D maybe TRBD1 (5 bases). The V and J ends lost 0 bases and 3 bases respectively, with 12 bases between them. The CDR3 is made up of 15 amino acids. Germline CDR1 reads SGHNT; CDR2 reads YYREEE (reference sequence). CDR3 sequence (DNA): TGTGCCAGCAGCTTGGGATCACGGGGGTACACTGAAGCTTTCTTT. Protein sequence: CASSLGSRGYTEAFF.

The chain recombines TRBV11-3 with TRBJ2-5; 14 bases are shared with TRBD2. Germline CDR1 reads SGHNT; CDR2 reads YENEEA. CDR3 length equals 16 residues. The J segment lost 5 bases and the V segment lost 5 bases, leaving 7 bases of the junction unmatched. CDR3 nucleotides: TGTGCCAGCAGCGCCGGGACTAGCGGGGGTCTGGAGACCCAGTACTTC. Protein sequence: CASSAGTSGGLETQYF.

The V and J genes are TRBV11-2 and TRBJ2-7; 10 nucleotides agree with TRBD1. V was pared by 4 bases and J by 2 bases, with 2 bases of the junction left unmatched. Germline-derived CDR1 and CDR2 are SGHAT and FQNNGV. CDR3 length: 14 amino acids. CDR3 nucleotide sequence: TGTGCCAGCAGCTCGGGACAGGGGCCCTACGAGCAGTACTTC. Its protein is CASSSGQGPYEQYF.

This chain joins TRBV5-4 and TRBJ1-1, with unresolved D. The germline CDR1 and CDR2 sequences are SGHNT and YYREEE (reference sequence). The CDR3 spans 12 residues. Trimming removed 4 bases from V and 4 bases from J, with 8 bases in between. DNA for the CDR3: TGTGCCAGCAGCCTCGACGGCACTGAAGCTTTCTTT. Translating it yields CASSLDGTEAFF.

DNA for the CDR3: TGCGCCAGCAGCCTAAACACGGATATAGCCAAAAACATTCAGTACTTC. Translated: CASSLNTDIAKNIQYF. The chain links TRBV5-1 to TRBJ2-4, with unresolved D. Trimming pared 4 bases from V and 0 bases from J, leaving 14 bases between. Per germline, CDR1 SGHRS and CDR2 YFSETQ. The CDR3 is 16 amino acids. The whole variable domain, filled in from reference TRBV5-1 and TRBJ2-4, reads KAGVTQTPRYLIKTRGQQVTLSCSPISGHRSVSWYQQTPGQGLQFLFEYFSETQRNKGNFPGRFSGRQFSNSRSEMNVSTLELGDSALYLCASSLNTDIAKNIQYFGAGTRLSVL.

The chain couples TRBV7-6 to TRBJ2-7; 8 nucleotides match TRBD1. This CDR3 has 14 residues. Looked up from germline, CDR1 is SGHVS and CDR2 is FNYEAQ. The trim removed 5 bases at V and 1 base at J, leaving 4 bases unmatched. CDR3 loop: CASSLDRGSYEQYF. The CDR3 DNA is TGTGCCAGCAGCCTAGACAGGGGATCCTACGAGCAGTACTTC.

V is TRBV27 and J is TRBJ2-5, with D tentatively TRBD1 (6 bases). CDR1 is MNHEY and CDR2 is SMNVEV in the germline V gene (reference sequence). The CDR3 has 16 residues. V lost 1 base, J lost 1 base, and 13 bases lay in between. CDR3 sequence (DNA): TGTGCCAGCAGTTTATTTTTGGGGGCTGCCCAAGAGACCCAGTACTTC. Amino acid sequence: CASSLFLGAAQETQYF.

The rearrangement uses TRBV15 and TRBJ1-1; TRBD1 matches at 7 bases. The CDR3 totals 17 residues. J was trimmed by 1 base and V by 1 base; bases with no gene match: 9. Per germline, CDR1 LNHNV and CDR2 YYDKDF (reference sequence). The CDR3 reads CATSRVGFRGSNTEAFF. CDR3 sequence (DNA): TGTGCCACCAGCAGAGTAGGATTCAGGGGGTCGAACACTGAAGCTTTCTTT.

The V call is TRBV5-1, the J call TRBJ1-2; 8 bases fit TRBD1. The CDR3 is 16 amino acids. The trim removed 2 bases at V and 4 bases at J, leaving 10 bases unmatched. The germline V gene encodes CDR1 SGHRS and CDR2 YFSETQ. CDR3 DNA: TGCGCCAGCAGCTTATGGGGGACAGGTGAAGGCTATGGCTACACCTTC. Translated: CASSLWGTGEGYGYTF.

The chain uses TRBV5-4 and TRBJ1-1; D perhaps matches TRBD1 (6 bases). CDR3 length equals 13 residues. Looked up from germline, CDR1 is SGHNT and CDR2 is YYREEE (reference sequence). V lost 0 bases and J 13 bases, leaving 16 bases between the germline ends. In nucleotides, the CDR3 is TGTGCCAGCAGCTTGGGACAGGTGGCCTCTGTTTTCTTT. Translating gives CASSLGQVASVFF.

The chain carries TRBV5-1 and TRBJ2-7, with a weak D call TRBD1 (6 bases). The CDR3 runs 16 residues. The germline V gene encodes CDR1 SGHRS and CDR2 YFSETQ. V was shortened by 0 bases and J by 2 bases, with 15 bases between the two germline ends. DNA of the CDR3: TGCGCCAGCAGCTTGGGGGACACTGGTATCACCTACGAGCAGTACTTC. Protein product: CASSLGDTGITYEQYF.

The chain recombines TRBV5-8 with TRBJ2-7, with 7 bases fitting TRBD1. Per germline, CDR1 SGHTS and CDR2 YDEGEE. This CDR3 contains 14 residues. V shed 3 bases, J shed 4 bases, and the junction held 7 bases outside the gene matches. CDR3 residues: CASSSTGARYEQYF. In nucleotides, the CDR3 is TGTGCCAGCAGCTCAACAGGGGCCAGGTACGAGCAGTACTTC.

V gene TRBV19 combines with J gene TRBJ1-2, with D maybe TRBD1 (6 bases). Trimming shortened V by 4 bases and J by 5 bases, and 14 bases separated the two germline ends. Germline-derived CDR1 and CDR2 are LNHDA and SQIVND (reference sequence). The CDR3 sequence is 14 residues long. For the CDR3, the DNA is TGTGCCAGTAGTACAGGGGATGTTCGGTATGGCTACACCTTC. Translation: CASSTGDVRYGYTF.

The CDR3 sequence: CATTRDNYEQYF. The CDR3 DNA reads as TGTGCCACCACCCGGGACAACTACGAGCAGTACTTC. The chain links TRBV6-6 to TRBJ2-7, with D tentatively TRBD1 (6 bases). With 10 bases removed from V and 3 bases from J, the gap between germline ends came to 13 bases. Germline CDR1 reads MNHNY; CDR2 reads SVGAGI (reference sequence). This CDR3 comprises 12 residues.

Note on this clone: Other DNA sequences of this sample code for an identical CDR3. The chain has TRBV7-2 and TRBJ2-7; possible D gene TRBD1, 6 bases. The CDR3 runs 14 residues. Germline loops: CDR1 SGHTA, CDR2 FQGNSA. V lost 1 base and J lost 1, with 8 bases in between. For the CDR3, the DNA is TGTGCCAGCAGCTTAGTACAGGGTTCCTACGAGCAGTACTTC. This codes for CASSLVQGSYEQYF.

The J gene is TRBJ2-7, the V gene TRBV5-1, with 8 bases lining up with TRBD1. Germline V gene sequence: CDR1 SGHRS, CDR2 YFSETQ. This CDR3 comprises 15 residues. V was clipped by 0 bases and J by 3 bases; unmatched bases: 5. The CDR3 is CASSLGAGGVYEQYF. For the CDR3, the DNA is TGCGCCAGCAGCTTGGGTGCAGGGGGCGTCTACGAGCAGTACTTC.

V usage is TRBV10-3 and J usage is TRBJ2-3; the match to TRBD1 covers 7 bases. The CDR3 is 13 amino acids. Germline V gene lookup returns CDR1 ENHRY and CDR2 SYGVKD. J was trimmed by 3 bases and V by 8 bases; bases with no gene match: 5. The CDR3 DNA reads TGTGCCATCCGGACAGGTGAGACAGATACGCAGTATTTT. This codes for CAIRTGETDTQYF.

The J gene is TRBJ2-1, the V gene TRBV24-1, with 9 bases identical to TRBD2. The germline V gene has CDR1 KGHDR and CDR2 SFDVKD. This CDR3 contains 17 residues. Unmatched junction bases numbered 14, after V lost 7 bases and J lost 5 bases. CDR3 nucleotide sequence: TGTGCCACCAGCCCCACCGGGACTAGCATTGGACACAATGAGCAGTTCTTC. Translation gives CATSPTGTSIGHNEQFF.

The chain carries TRBV15 and TRBJ2-2; 9 nucleotides align to TRBD1. The J segment lost 0 bases and the V segment lost 2 bases, leaving 4 bases of the junction unmatched. The CDR3 loop spans 17 amino acids. Per germline, CDR1 LNHNV and CDR2 YYDKDF (reference sequence). DNA of the CDR3: TGTGCCACCAGCAGAAACCGACAGGGGGCGAACACCGGGGAGCTGTTTTTT. Amino acid sequence: CATSRNRQGANTGELFF.

The chain combines TRBV7-6 with TRBJ1-1; 9 bases align to TRBD1. Germline lookup yields CDR1 SGHVS and CDR2 FNYEAQ. This CDR3 is built from 14 residues. V lost 6 bases and J lost 3; bases outside the gene matches: 5. The DNA for the CDR3 is TGTGCCAGCAGTCTACAGGGGGCGGACACTGAAGCTTTCTTT. Encoded protein: CASSLQGADTEAFF.

V and J are TRBV4-3 and TRBJ2-3, with D tentatively TRBD2 (5 bases). The CDR3 runs to 16 residues. Germline values: CDR1 LGHNA, CDR2 YSLEER. The V end was cut by 0 bases, the J end by 4 bases, with 14 bases between. CDR3 in amino acids: CASSQDVGITADTQYF. CDR3 bases: TGCGCCAGCAGCCAAGATGTCGGGATAACGGCAGATACGCAGTATTTT.